Reported below is one TCR beta chain. This clonotype was found a few times. Its antigen has not been determined. Per-base qualities were not stored, and no clone one base away is much larger. The library was built by means of 5' RACE. Reads for this sample came from an Illumina HiSeq 2500. A second roughly 7 to 11 cycle PCR used a sample-barcoded 5' primer and a J-beta primer mix. A unique molecular identifier was introduced onto each TCR beta cDNA molecule by a template-switch 5' adaptor carrying 12 random nucleotides. Each sample yielded at least 3 million CDR3-containing paired-end reads. The Mint cDNA synthesis kit, primed by a TRBC-specific oligonucleotide, was used to synthesize first-strand cDNA from all RNA. Following uracil-DNA glycosylase treatment, all cDNA underwent a first 18-cycle PCR with the universal primers M1SS and BC2_uni_R. Per the original workflow: Normalization of each sample was performed by random selection of 1 million high-quality reads, each carrying a distinct molecular identifier. Reads sharing molecular identifiers were discarded rather than binned into consensus sequences. CDR3 identification, clonotype clustering and error correction used MiTCR with a Q25 quality threshold and the strictest error-elimination algorithm. A nonparametric unseen species model with Euler transformation was used to estimate lower-bound total TCR beta diversity. TCRdb reworked the public reads: Q25 trimming with fastp, MiXCR clone assembly, productive beta chains retained. Identical CDR3 proteins give one entry, which carries the most common genes and DNA. TCRdb's processing, not the study's, gives the V and J calls here. The table for this sample lists around 1.7 million distinct CDR3 sequences; 28% of them were counted only once. 7.7% of the sample goes to the ten largest clones.

The source of the sample is a study of blood T cells in healthy people across ages (dated by TCRdb to between 2015 and 2016). Some background on the complete study: In model experiments, roughly one uniquely barcoded TCR beta cDNA molecule per two T cells was captured by template switching. Using deep sequencing normalized with unique cDNA molecular identifiers, the study measured how TCR beta repertoire diversity changes with age. Donors were grouped into four age groups: young (average 16 years), middle-aged (39), aged (about 60) and long-lived (approximately 75). To avoid experimental bias, donors of different ages were distributed randomly across sequencing lanes. Using the same blood draw, the study looked at two additional independent replicas of 1 million unique cDNA reads for two donors, one aged 18 to 30 and the other aged 80 or older. The paper as a whole reports these results and caveats: Compared with the aged group, the long-lived group had more naive CD4+ T cells, fewer expanded clones and increased TCR diversity, suggesting age selection. A strong correlation was found between observed TCR beta diversity and the percentage of naive T cells measured by flow cytometry. Donor CMV infection status was unknown, potentially confounding age-related changes in expanded clonotypes. Since profiling was done on bulk unsorted PBMCs, naive and antigen-experienced compartments could not be conclusively compared. As age increased, observed TCR beta diversity per million T cells dropped in a roughly linear way, and a significant reduction was already evident by age about 36. Estimates of total diversity from one million sequenced T cells were regarded as lower bounds and underestimates.

Taken from the germline V gene (reference sequence), the CDR1 and CDR2 loops are DFQATT and SNEGSKA. The trim is 0 bases for V and 2 bases for J, with a gap of 14 bases between the germline ends. The CDR3 holds 15 amino acids from the cysteine to the phenylalanine. Of all the DNA, just the CDR3 is kept, 45 bases in frame from base 1. Donors were 35 to 40 systemically healthy Caucasian individuals from Russia aged 6 to 90 years. Each donor gave roughly 9.5 milliliters of peripheral blood, collected into EDTA-treated Vacutainer tubes. Ficoll-Paque density-gradient centrifugation was used to isolate PBMCs, with at least 6.5 million per sample. Total RNA, at least 6 micrograms per sample, was extracted from PBMCs with Trizol reagent. For every donor, an aliquot of PBMCs went through flow cytometry to measure the percentages of naive CD45RAhigh/CD27high T cells.

Sequencing was done on a sample of blood. The sequence was obtained from a woman under 40 in good health. The V and J genes are TRBV20-1 and TRBJ2-7, with a tentative D gene TRBD1 over 6 matching bases. The nucleotide sequence is TGCAGTGCTAGAGATAGGACAGCGCAAGCCTACGAGCAGTACTTC. This gives the protein CSARDRTAQAYEQYF.